Shown below are 23 T cell receptor beta chains from a single sample sequenced in a study of blood T cell repertoires in COVID-19. Sequencing used immunoSEQ multiplex PCR; TCRdb keeps in-frame clones, though not all of them. The profile shows roughly 200,000 clones, 84% of them singletons. The sequencing sample was made of peripheral blood. The source is a woman aged 80 or over with COVID-19, enrolled during active disease.

The CDR3: CAIQERMTGNTIYF. In DNA, the CDR3 is TGTGCCATCCAGGAAAGAATGACTGGAAACACCATATATTTT. V gene TRBV10-3 combines with J gene TRBJ1-3, with unresolved D. The V gene lost 8 bases and the J gene lost 2 bases, with 13 bases spanning the gap. Germline V CDR1 and CDR2: ENHRY, SYGVKD. The length of the CDR3 is 14 residues.

The chain recombines TRBV19 with TRBJ2-2; TRBD1 matches at 11 bases. The length of the CDR3 is 16 residues. V was clipped by 7 bases and J by 6 bases; unmatched bases: 10. Germline CDR1 and CDR2: LNHDA and SQIVND (reference sequence). The CDR3 DNA reads as TGTGCCAGTACTGCGGGGACAGGGGGTTTGTCCGGGGAGCTGTTTTTT. Residues: CASTAGTGGLSGELFF.

This rearrangement joins TRBV5-4 to TRBJ2-4; tentative D call: TRBD1 (6 bases). The V gene lost 4 bases and the J gene lost 8 bases, with 13 bases spanning the gap. The CDR3 spans 13 residues. The germline V gene encodes CDR1 SGHNT and CDR2 YYREEE (reference sequence). CDR3 sequence (DNA): TGTGCCAGCAGCCCCGGGACAAGGGACATTCAGTACTTC. Translated, it gives CASSPGTRDIQYF.

This chain connects TRBV30 to TRBJ2-3; no definite D call. In germline, CDR1 is GTSNPN, CDR2 SVGIG (reference sequence). This CDR3 comprises 12 residues. The V end was cut by 3 bases, the J end by 4 bases, with 8 bases between. CDR3 region: CAWRASSDTQYF. CDR3 nucleotide sequence: TGTGCCTGGAGGGCTAGTTCAGATACGCAGTATTTT.

V usage is TRBV7-9 and J usage is TRBJ1-4, with D maybe TRBD1 (6 bases). Germline-derived CDR1 and CDR2 are SEHNR and FQNEAQ (reference sequence). V shed 3 bases and J shed 2 bases, with 13 bases lying between them. The CDR3 runs 16 residues. Here the CDR3 reads CASSFRGEGTNEKLFF. DNA for the CDR3: TGTGCCAGCAGCTTCAGGGGAGAAGGGACTAATGAAAAACTGTTTTTT.

Comments on this clone: Other DNA sequences within the sample encode an identical CDR3. This chain connects TRBV5-6 to TRBJ1-3; D is possibly TRBD1 (6 bases). Germline loops: CDR1 SGHDT, CDR2 YYEEEE. V lost 4 bases to trimming and J lost 0 bases, with 23 bases between them. CDR3 length: 19 residues. The CDR3 loop reads CASSVAPFQGTSSGNTIYF. The CDR3 DNA reads as TGTGCCAGCAGCGTTGCCCCTTTCCAGGGGACTAGCTCTGGAAACACCATATATTTT.

The chain joins TRBV28 to TRBJ2-7, with D possibly TRBD2 on 6 matching bases. The V end was cut by 7 bases, the J end by 0 bases, with 16 bases between. Germline V gene lookup returns CDR1 MDHEN and CDR2 SYDVKM. This CDR3 is 15 amino acids long. The DNA for the CDR3 is TGTGCCAGCACCAAAGGGCGGGGCCCCTCCTACGAGCAGTACTTC. It yields the protein CASTKGRGPSYEQYF. Full variable domain (missing parts from reference TRBV28 and TRBJ2-7): DVKVTQSSRYLVKRTGEKVFLECVQDMDHENMFWYRQDPGLGLRLIYFSYDVKMKEKGDIPEGYSVSREKKERFSLILESASTNQTSMYLCASTKGRGPSYEQYFGPGTRLTVT.

In its sample, this clone was seen once. Other DNA sequences in this sample translate to the same CDR3. The chain links TRBV9 to TRBJ2-7; TRBD2 aligns across 7 bases. V lost 0 bases, J lost 0 bases, and 3 bases stayed unmatched. There are 15 residues in the CDR3. CDR1 and CDR2 (germline): SGDLS, YYNGEE. For the CDR3, the DNA is TGTGCCAGCAGCGTAGACGGGGGGAGCTCCTACGAGCAGTACTTC. Residues: CASSVDGGSSYEQYF.

This clone was found once. V gene TRBV5-8 combines with J gene TRBJ2-3; 11 nucleotides align to TRBD1. Looked up from germline, CDR1 is SGHTS and CDR2 is YDEGEE. This CDR3 is 14 amino acids long. V lost 4 bases to trimming and J lost 7 bases; unmatched junction nucleotides: 5. CDR3 DNA sequence: TGTGCCAGCAGCAATCGGGACAGGGGGAATACGCAGTATTTT. Protein product: CASSNRDRGNTQYF.

The chain employs TRBV19 and TRBJ2-7; D unresolved. CDR1 is LNHDA, CDR2 SQIVND, per germline (reference sequence). The CDR3 is 14 amino acids. V was cut by 1 base and J by 8 bases, with 15 bases left in between. CDR3 nucleotides: TGTGCCAGTAGTATAGCCAGCGAATCACCCAAGCAGTACTTC. This translates into CASSIASESPKQYF.

This sequence joins TRBV5-1 and TRBJ1-2; perhaps TRBD1 as D (6 bases). Trimming shortened V by 4 bases and J by 4 bases, and 14 bases separated the two germline ends. Per germline, CDR1 SGHRS and CDR2 YFSETQ. The CDR3 consists of 14 residues. Here the CDR3 reads CASSNLGGGYGYTF. The CDR3, as DNA: TGCGCCAGCAGCAATCTGGGAGGGGGCTATGGCTACACCTTC. The entire variable domain, with the rest obtained from reference TRBV5-1 and TRBJ1-2, is as follows: KAGVTQTPRYLIKTRGQQVTLSCSPISGHRSVSWYQQTPGQGLQFLFEYFSETQRNKGNFPGRFSGRQFSNSRSEMNVSTLELGDSALYLCASSNLGGGYGYTFGSGTRLTVV.

The chain recombines TRBV2 with TRBJ1-2; TRBD1 might be the D (6 bases). V was pared by 8 bases and J by 6 bases, with 16 bases between. The CDR3 runs to 13 residues. From germline, CDR1 is SNHLY and CDR2 FYNNEI. CDR3 DNA sequence: TGTGCCAGCTCCAGGGGTATCGGGGATGGCTACACCTTC. As protein: CASSRGIGDGYTF.

This rearrangement joins TRBV7-2 to TRBJ2-5; 9 bases match TRBD2. The CDR3 loop spans 15 amino acids. Per the germline V gene, CDR1 is SGHTA and CDR2 is FQGNSA. V shed 4 bases and J 4 bases; nucleotides not matched to a gene: 7. The CDR3 reads CASSWASGVSETQYF. CDR3 nucleotides: TGTGCCAGCAGCTGGGCTAGCGGGGTATCAGAGACCCAGTACTTC.

The chain employs TRBV10-1 and TRBJ2-3; possibly TRBD2 for D (6 bases). This CDR3 is 18 amino acids long. Germline V CDR1 and CDR2: WNHNN, SYGVQD (reference sequence). With 0 bases removed from V and 6 bases from J, the gap between germline ends came to 22 bases. The CDR3 DNA reads TGCGCCAGCAGTGAGTCCGGATCGGGAGTCACGTCCGTGGATACGCAGTATTTT. It codes for CASSESGSGVTSVDTQYF.

This clone was counted only a few times. The chain carries TRBV2 and TRBJ1-1, with 7 positions matching TRBD1. The CDR3 sequence is 12 residues long. In germline, CDR1 is SNHLY, CDR2 FYNNEI. The trim removed 7 bases at V and 10 bases at J, leaving 9 bases unmatched. In DNA, the CDR3 is TGTGCCAGCACCCGGGACAGTCGATTAGCTTTCTTT. Amino acids: CASTRDSRLAFF.

The gene calls are TRBV28 and TRBJ2-7, with 10 bases identical to TRBD2. V lost 5 bases and J lost 4; bases outside the gene matches: 14. The CDR3 has 17 residues. Germline V lookup: CDR1 MDHEN, CDR2 SYDVKM. The CDR3 protein is CASSGLSKRGGLYEQYV. Here the CDR3 DNA reads TGTGCCAGCAGTGGTTTAAGTAAGCGGGGGGGCCTTTACGAGCAGTACGTC.

The V gene is TRBV27, the J gene TRBJ1-3, with TRBD1 matching 9 bases. V shed 8 bases and J 3 bases; nucleotides not matched to a gene: 11. The V gene's germline CDR1 is MNHEY and CDR2 SMNVEV (reference sequence). This CDR3 comprises 16 residues. The DNA for the CDR3 is TGTGCCAGCCTCCAATTACAGGGGGCTAATGGAAACACCATATATTTT. Residues: CASLQLQGANGNTIYF.

This clone turned up a few times. V gene TRBV9 combines with J gene TRBJ1-2; no clear D. The CDR3 length is 12 residues. Trimming removed 4 bases from V and 4 bases from J, with 8 bases in between. Germline V lookup: CDR1 SGDLS, CDR2 YYNGEE. CDR3 DNA: TGTGCCAGCAGCTCTGATAGCTATGGCTACACCTTC. Protein product: CASSSDSYGYTF.

This clone was detected only a few times. The J gene is TRBJ1-5, the V gene TRBV18, with a weak D call TRBD1 (6 bases). The CDR3 sequence is 16 residues long. Germline V gene sequence: CDR1 KGHSH, CDR2 LQKENI. Trimming took off 2 bases at V and 2 bases at J, with 13 bases between the two ends. The CDR3 DNA sequence: TGTGCCAGCTCACCATCCGGGGGGGCGGGCAATCAGCCCCAGCATTTT. The encoded protein is CASSPSGGAGNQPQHF. Combining the CDR3 with reference TRBV18 and TRBJ1-5 gives the whole variable domain NAGVMQNPRHLVRRRGQEARLRCSPMKGHSHVYWYRQLPEEGLKFMVYLQKENIIDESGMPKERFSAEFPKEGPSILRIQQVVRGDSAAYFCASSPSGGAGNQPQHFGDGTRLSIL.

The chain recombines TRBV5-4 with TRBJ2-3; TRBD2 agrees at 13 bases. The germline gives CDR1 SGHNT, CDR2 YYREEE (reference sequence). This CDR3 is 16 amino acids long. The V and J ends lost 4 bases and 1 base, in that order; junction bases with no gene match: 3. The CDR3 DNA reads as TGTGCCAGCAGCAGCGGGACTAGCGGGGGCACAGATACGCAGTATTTT. It is translated as CASSSGTSGGTDTQYF.

Concerning this clone: Germline and junction disagree at one end, which may indicate a read error. The J gene is TRBJ2-2, the V gene TRBV7-7, with 10 bases matching TRBD1. Germline V gene data show CDR1 as SSHAT and CDR2 as FNYEAQ (reference sequence). The CDR3 covers 14 residues. The CDR3: CASSPGQGSGELFF. Here the CDR3 DNA reads TGTGCTAGCAGCCCGGGACAGGGGTCCGGGGAGCTGTTTTTT.

CDR3 in amino acids: CASSDRSTDTQYF. The DNA for the CDR3 is TGTGCCAGCAGTGACCGGAGCACAGATACGCAGTATTTT. This rearrangement joins TRBV6-4 to TRBJ2-3, with unresolved D. Trimming took off 2 bases at V and 0 bases at J, with 3 bases between the two ends. The CDR3 loop spans 13 amino acids. Germline-derived CDR1 and CDR2 are MRHNA and SNTAGT.

Only one count was recorded for this clone. The CDR3 bases are TGTGCCAGCAGTTCGAGACAGGGGGCCTACAATGAGCAGTTCTTC. It translates to CASSSRQGAYNEQFF. The chain employs TRBV6-2 or TRBV6-3 and TRBJ2-1; TRBD1 agrees at 9 bases. V dropped 4 bases and J dropped 2; count of bases not matched to a gene: 3. The CDR3 has 15 residues. CDR1 MNHEY and CDR2 SVGEGT come from the germline V gene.